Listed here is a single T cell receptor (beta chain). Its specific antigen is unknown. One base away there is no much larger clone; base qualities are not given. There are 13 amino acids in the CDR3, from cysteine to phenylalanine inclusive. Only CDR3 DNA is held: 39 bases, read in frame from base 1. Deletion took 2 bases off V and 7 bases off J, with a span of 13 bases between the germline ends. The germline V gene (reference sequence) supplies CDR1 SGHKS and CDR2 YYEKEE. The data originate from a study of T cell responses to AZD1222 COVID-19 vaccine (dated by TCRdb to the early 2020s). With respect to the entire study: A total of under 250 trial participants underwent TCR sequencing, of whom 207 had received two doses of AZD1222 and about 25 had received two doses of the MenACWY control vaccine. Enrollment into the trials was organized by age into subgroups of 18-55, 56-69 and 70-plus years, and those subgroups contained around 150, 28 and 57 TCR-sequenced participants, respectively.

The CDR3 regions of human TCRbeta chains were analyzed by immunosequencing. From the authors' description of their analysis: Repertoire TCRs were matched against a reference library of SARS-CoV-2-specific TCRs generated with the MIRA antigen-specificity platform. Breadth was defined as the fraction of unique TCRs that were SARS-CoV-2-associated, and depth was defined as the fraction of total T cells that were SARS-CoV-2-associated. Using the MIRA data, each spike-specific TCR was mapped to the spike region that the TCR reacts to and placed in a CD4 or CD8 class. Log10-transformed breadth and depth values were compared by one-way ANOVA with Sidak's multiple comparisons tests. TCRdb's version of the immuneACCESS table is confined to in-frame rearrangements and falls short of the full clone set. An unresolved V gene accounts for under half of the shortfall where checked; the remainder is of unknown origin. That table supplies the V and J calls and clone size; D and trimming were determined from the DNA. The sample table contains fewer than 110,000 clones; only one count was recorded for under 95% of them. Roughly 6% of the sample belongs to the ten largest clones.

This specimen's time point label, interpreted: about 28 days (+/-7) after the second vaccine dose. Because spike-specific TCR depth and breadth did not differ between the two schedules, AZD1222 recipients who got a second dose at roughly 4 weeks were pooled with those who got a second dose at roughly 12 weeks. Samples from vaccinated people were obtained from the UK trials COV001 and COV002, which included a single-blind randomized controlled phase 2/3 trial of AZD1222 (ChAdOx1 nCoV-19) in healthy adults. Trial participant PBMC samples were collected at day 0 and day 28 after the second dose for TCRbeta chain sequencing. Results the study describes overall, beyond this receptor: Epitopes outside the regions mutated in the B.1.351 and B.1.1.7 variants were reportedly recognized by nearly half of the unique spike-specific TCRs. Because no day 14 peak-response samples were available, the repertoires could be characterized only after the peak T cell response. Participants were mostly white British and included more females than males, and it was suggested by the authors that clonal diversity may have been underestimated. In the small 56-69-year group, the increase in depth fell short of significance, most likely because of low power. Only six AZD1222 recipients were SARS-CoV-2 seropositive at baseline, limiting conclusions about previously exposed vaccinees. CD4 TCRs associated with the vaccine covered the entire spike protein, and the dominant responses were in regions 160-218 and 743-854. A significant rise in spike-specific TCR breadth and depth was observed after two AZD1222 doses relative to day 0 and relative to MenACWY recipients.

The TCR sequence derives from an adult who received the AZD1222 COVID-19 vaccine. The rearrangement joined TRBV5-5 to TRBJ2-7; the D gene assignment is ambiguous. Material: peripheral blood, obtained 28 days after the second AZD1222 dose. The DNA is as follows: TGTGCCAGCAGCTTCACCGTCTCCTTGGAGCAGTACTTC. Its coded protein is CASSFTVSLEQYF.